This TCR beta chain was recorded in a study of shared clonotypes between healthy human individuals. Germline CDR1 SGHAT, CDR2 FQNNGV. This CDR3 region has 15 residues. V shed 3 bases and J shed 0 bases, with 12 bases lying between them. Repertoires were generated with immunoSEQ multiplex PCR, while TCRdb's copy carries only in-frame clones and drops some. The sample shows more than 2,000,000 clones, just over 90% of them seen only once. This chain links TRBV11-2 with TRBJ2-7; D perhaps matches TRBD2 (6 bases). Sequencing input: naive CD4+ T cells from PBMCs. Subset described: CD45RA+ positively selected. The TCR sequence derives from a man aged 18 to 30 in good health. Some clones in this sample may be carry-over from other donors' samples. For the CDR3, the DNA is TGTGCCAGCAGCTTGGGACTTTTGAGCTCCTACGAGCAGTACTTC. Translating gives CASSLGLLSSYEQYF.